This T cell receptor (beta chain) was identified during a study of T cell repertoires in cytomegalovirus infection (dated by TCRdb to between 2017 and 2020). Notes on the research overall: The HLA type of each donor mattered for the analysis, because public TCR beta signatures pointed to carriage of CMV infection along with the matching HLA type. What the research found in general, with its limitations: In both this cohort and an independent cohort of some 380 donors, the cumulative frequency of public TCR beta family members distinguished carriers of CMV infection plus the relevant HLA type. The ex vivo response was dominated by HLA-C-restricted CMV-specific TCR beta clonotypes, which also provided the single most frequent clonotype in two of eight donors.

The germline V gene specifies SQVTM as CDR1 and ANQGSEA as CDR2. Trimming removed 4 bases from V and 0 bases from J; the gene matches leave 3 bases unexplained. From its cysteine to its phenylalanine, the CDR3 spans 14 amino acids. Only the CDR3 region is kept as DNA, spanning 42 bases read in frame from base 1. Worth noting for this clonotype: No antigen is known for it. Within one base of it there is no much larger clone, and no base qualities were kept.

TCRdb shows the sequencer as Illumina HiSeq 1500. TCRdb reran the public reads through fastp at Q25 and MiXCR, keeping productive beta chains. Duplicate CDR3 protein sequences are folded into a single record with the most common DNA and genes. This sample has about 600,000 distinct CDR3 sequences in its table, and approximately 24% of those were observed once. Around 7.6% of the sample is in the top ten clones. The chain couples TRBV29-1 to TRBJ1-3; TRBD1 fits 7 bases in the junction. The sample comprised CD8+ T cells from PBMCs. This TCR derives from a human donor in good health (CMV status not recorded). Some clones in this sample may be carry-over from other donors' samples. The CDR3 region reads CSVAQGDSGNTIYF. The nucleotides read TGCAGCGTTGCTCAGGGGGACTCTGGAAACACCATATATTTT.